This T cell receptor (beta chain) was sequenced in a study of regulatory T cells in long-lasting Graves disease. The germline V gene encodes CDR1 SGDLS and CDR2 YYNGEE. This CDR3 comprises 15 residues. As for this clonotype: A read error may produce the germline difference seen at one junction end.

Arm-PCR of CDR3 regions with iRepertoire HTBI primers generated TCR beta libraries. TCRdb fed the multiplex PCR reads into MiXCR, producing one record per CDR3 protein. Of fewer than 350,000 distinct CDR3 sequences in the sample, about 18% were seen once. The time point was: newly diagnosed GD, antithyroid drugs for less than 3 months. Extracted RNA from PBMCs served as the source of the TCR library. The starting material was peripheral blood mononuclear cells (PBMCs), obtained at new diagnosis, from a patient treated with antithyroid drugs. J is TRBJ2-1 and V is TRBV9; 13 bases map to TRBD2. The sequence was obtained from a female donor with Graves disease. CDR3 nucleotides: TGTGCCGGCAGCTCTGGGACTAGCGGGATCCATGAGCAGTTCTTC. Protein: CAGSSGTSGIHEQFF.